Listed below are T cell receptor beta chains from one sample, sequenced in a study of cytomegalovirus exposure and HLA in healthy donors. Only in-frame clones appear in the TCRdb table, and some are missing; sequencing was by immunoSEQ multiplex PCR. This sample has fewer than 95,000 clones; roughly two thirds occur once, and the top ten carry about 16%. Sequencing was carried out using PBMCs. The receptors originated from a woman aged 40-49 years in good health and CMV-seropositive. Both conserved end residues are part of each CDR3. D genes are given only for firm matches. Expanded clones get a size class; other rows say once, few or many, or leave the size out.

D gene,V gene,J gene,clone size,CDR3 protein,CDR3 DNA
TRBD2,TRBV4-3,TRBJ2-7,NA,CASSQDVPTSGEQYF,TGCGCCAGCAGCCAAGATGTGCCGACTAGCGGCGAGCAGTACTTC
TRBD1,TRBV5-8,TRBJ1-4,NA,CASSWTGGREKLFF,TGTGCCAGCAGCTGGACAGGGGGCCGGGAAAAACTGTTTTTT
TRBD1,TRBV27,TRBJ2-7,NA,CASRTLAGQGAHEQYF,TGTGCCAGCAGGACCCTTGCGGGACAGGGGGCCCACGAGCAGTACTTC
NA,TRBV6-5,TRBJ1-5,few,CASSSRRDAQPQHF,TGTGCCAGCAGTTCGAGGAGGGATGCTCAGCCCCAGCATTTT
TRBD2,TRBV19,TRBJ2-7,NA,CASSTDSGRAYEQYF,TGTGCCAGTAGTACCGACAGCGGGAGGGCCTACGAGCAGTACTTC
NA,TRBV7-2,TRBJ1-4,NA,CASSRITGANEKLFF,TGTGCCAGCAGCCGCATCACAGGCGCTAATGAAAAACTGTTTTTT
NA,TRBV6-5,TRBJ2-1,once,CASSYRLNSYNEQFF,TGTGCCAGCAGTTACAGACTAAACTCCTACAATGAGCAGTTCTTC
NA,TRBV7-2,TRBJ1-5,NA,CASSLAGGNNQPQHF,TGTGCCAGCAGCTTAGCCGGGGGGAACAATCAGCCCCAGCATTTT
TRBD1,TRBV6-5,TRBJ2-4,NA,CASSYSSDRVENIQYF,TGTGCCAGCAGTTACTCCTCCGACAGGGTTGAAAACATTCAGTACTTC
NA,TRBV5-6,TRBJ1-2,NA,CASSYEGVGGYTF,TGTGCCAGCAGCTATGAGGGTGTGGGTGGCTACACCTTC
NA,TRBV28,TRBJ2-7,NA,CASSSVPGSRGSYEQYF,TGTGCCAGCAGTTCGGTTCCCGGGAGTAGAGGATCCTACGAGCAGTACTTC
TRBD2,TRBV10-3,TRBJ2-1,NA,CAISGGTSGRAYEQFF,TGTGCCATCAGTGGGGGGACTAGCGGGAGGGCCTATGAGCAGTTCTTC
NA,TRBV7-2,TRBJ1-5,NA,CASSLVETANQPQHF,TGTGCCAGCAGCTTAGTGGAGACAGCCAACCAGCCCCAGCATTTT
NA,TRBV4-3,TRBJ2-3,NA,CASSQETQVTDTQYF,TGCGCCAGCAGCCAAGAAACCCAGGTAACAGATACGCAGTATTTT
NA,TRBV5-1,TRBJ2-2,NA,CASSSLRNTGELFF,TGCGCCAGCAGCTCTCTCCGGAACACCGGGGAGCTGTTTTTT
NA,TRBV7-9,TRBJ1-3,NA,CASSLRQSGNTIYF,TGTGCCAGCAGCTTAAGACAGTCTGGAAACACCATATATTTT
NA,TRBV5-1,TRBJ2-7,NA,CASSTGIRGEEQYF,TGCGCCAGCAGCACTGGGATCAGGGGTGAGGAGCAGTACTTC
NA,TRBV11-2,TRBJ2-3,NA,CASNRLYSTDTQYF,TGTGCCAGCAACCGACTATACAGCACAGATACGCAGTATTTT
NA,TRBV6-6,TRBJ1-2,NA,CASRYLTENYGYTF,TGTGCCAGCCGGTACCTCACTGAAAACTATGGCTACACCTTC
TRBD2,TRBV7-2,TRBJ2-3,NA,CASSPGTSSGTQYF,TGTGCCAGCAGCCCGGGGACTAGTAGCGGTACGCAGTATTTT
TRBD1,TRBV13,TRBJ2-7,few,CASSSGQDHYEQYF,TGTGCCAGCAGCTCCGGACAGGATCACTACGAGCAGTACTTC
NA,TRBV19,TRBJ1-1,NA,CASSIHINTEAFF,TGTGCCAGTAGTATACACATTAACACTGAAGCTTTCTTT
TRBD2,TRBV19,TRBJ2-5,NA,CASSIFSGSWETQYF,TGTGCCAGTAGTATCTTTAGCGGGAGTTGGGAGACCCAGTACTTC
NA,TRBV5-4,TRBJ1-2,once,CASSPDRGRYLTF,TGTGCCAGCAGCCCGGACCGGGGAAGGTATCTCACCTTC
NA,TRBV2,TRBJ2-7,NA,CASSGPAELSYEQYF,TGTGCCAGCAGCGGCCCGGCGGAGCTATCCTACGAGCAGTACTTC
NA,TRBV10-3,TRBJ1-4,NA,CAIRQGGSATNEKLFF,TGTGCCATCAGGCAAGGGGGTTCCGCAACTAATGAAAAACTGTTTTTT
NA,TRBV6-5,TRBJ2-1,NA,CASSYGAVAYNEQFF,TGTGCCAGCAGTTACGGGGCGGTAGCCTACAATGAGCAGTTCTTC
TRBD2,TRBV4-2,TRBJ2-1,NA,CASSQTSGEYNEQFF,TGTGCCAGCAGCCAAACTAGCGGGGAGTACAATGAGCAGTTCTTC
NA,TRBV5-4,TRBJ1-2,once,CASSLATGAYGYTF,TGTGCCAGCAGCCTTGCGACAGGAGCCTATGGCTACACCTTC
TRBD1,TRBV4-1,TRBJ1-2,NA,CASSPYRGLNYGYTF,TGCGCCAGCAGCCCCTACAGGGGCCTGAACTATGGCTACACCTTC
TRBD2,TRBV6-1,TRBJ2-7,once,CASFRDYSYEQYF,TGTGCCAGCTTCCGGGACTACTCCTACGAGCAGTACTTC
NA,TRBV7-9,TRBJ1-5,few,CASSLGQYSNQPQHF,TGTGCCAGCAGCTTAGGACAGTATAGCAATCAGCCCCAGCATTTT
NA,TRBV6-5,TRBJ1-2,once,CASSYQRRGSYGYTF,TGTGCCAGCAGTTACCAGCGTAGGGGGAGCTATGGCTACACCTTC
TRBD1,TRBV4-2,TRBJ2-1,NA,CASSQGAVGGQGGNEQFF,TGTGCCAGCAGCCAAGGGGCTGTTGGGGGACAGGGAGGCAATGAGCAGTTCTTC
TRBD1,TRBV27,TRBJ2-6,NA,CATRRDRVSGANVLTF,TGTGCCACTCGCCGGGACAGGGTGTCTGGGGCCAACGTCCTGACTTTC
NA,TRBV5-4,TRBJ1-4,once,CASSFGQQNEKLFF,TGTGCCAGCAGCTTCGGACAGCAAAATGAAAAACTGTTTTTT
TRBD1,TRBV4-2,TRBJ1-2,NA,CASSQENSVTDRAENYGYTF,TGTGCCAGCAGCCAAGAAAATTCCGTGACGGACAGGGCCGAGAACTATGGCTACACCTTC
TRBD1,TRBV28,TRBJ1-2,NA,CASSIGTGVYGYTF,TGTGCCAGCAGTATCGGGACAGGGGTGTATGGCTACACCTTC
TRBD2,TRBV2,TRBJ2-2,NA,CASELAGGRLFF,TGTGCCAGCGAACTAGCGGGAGGGCGGCTGTTTTTT
NA,TRBV27,TRBJ1-1,NA,CASSFGSRRKAFF,TGTGCCAGCAGTTTTGGCAGTCGTCGTAAAGCTTTCTTT